This TCR beta chain came from a study of cytomegalovirus exposure and HLA in healthy donors. Study details: The early release's HLA-typed donors yielded roughly 85 million unique TCRs. Study outcomes and limitations: Later analysis found that TCR beta chains associated with HLA were more clonally expanded than other, equally common chains. HLA alleles were associated with some 17,000 TCR beta sequences in a later analysis at 0.05 false discovery rate. Reports credit the classifier with highly specific, highly sensitive diagnosis of cytomegalovirus status.

PCR involved 60 Vbeta and 13 Jbeta primers. Generated by immunoSEQ multiplex PCR, the TCRdb table keeps only in-frame clones and is missing some. The sample lists 150,000 to 200,000 clones, 81% seen once, with approximately 13% in the top ten. CDR3 size: 17 residues. V gave up 0 bases and J gave up 6 bases, with 21 bases separating them. The germline V gene encodes CDR1 SGHRS and CDR2 YFSETQ. A note on this clone: As yet, its antigen is unknown.

The sample consisted of PBMCs. The chain couples TRBV5-1 to TRBJ1-2, with D hard to call. This TCR was sampled from a woman aged 50 to 60 in good health and CMV-seronegative. Here the CDR3 reads CASSLEGLWAGADGYTF. For the CDR3, the DNA is TGCGCCAGCAGCTTGGAAGGATTGTGGGCGGGAGCCGATGGCTACACCTTC.